This is a list of T cell receptor beta chains from one sample in a study of PD-1 blockade in classical Hodgkin lymphoma. The data were produced by immunoSEQ multiplex PCR, yet TCRdb's version contains in-frame clones alone and is incomplete. The sample lists 13,000 or so clones, about 81% seen once, with about 4.2% in the top ten. Sequenced material: peripheral blood mononuclear cells (PBMCs), taken at baseline. These receptors came from a human donor with classical Hodgkin lymphoma. The CDR3 runs from the conserved cysteine through the conserved F or W. A D gene is named only where the DNA matches it firmly. Clone size is not always given. Where it is, it says once, few, many or a class for expanded clones.

>TRBV4-1|TRBJ2-3|TRBD2|.
CASSLLLAAKDTQYF
TGCGCCAGCAGCCTCCTACTAGCGGCCAAGGATACGCAGTATTTT
>TRBV28|TRBJ2-1|TRBD2|.
CASSLARWIREGDNEQFF
TGTGCCAGCAGTTTAGCGAGATGGATCAGGGAGGGAGACAATGAGCAGTTCTTC
>TRBV5-4|TRBJ2-2|TRBD1|.
CASSSGTGVAGELFF
TGTGCCAGCAGCTCCGGGACAGGGGTTGCCGGGGAGCTGTTTTTT
>TRBV7-2|TRBJ2-2|.|.
CASSLAGLNTGELFF
TGTGCCAGCAGCTTAGCTGGACTGAACACCGGGGAGCTGTTTTTT
>TRBV5-1|TRBJ2-7|.|.
CASSLLGLSSYEQYF
TGCGCCAGCAGCTTGTTGGGGTTGAGCTCCTACGAGCAGTACTTC
>TRBV18|TRBJ1-5|.|.
CASSPLLTGGQPQHF
TGTGCCAGCTCACCACTTCTCACAGGAGGCCAGCCCCAGCATTTT
>TRBV5-1|TRBJ2-7|.|.
CASSLARGPTNEQYF
TGCGCCAGCAGCTTGGCCAGAGGACCAACGAACGAGCAGTACTTC
>TRBV18|TRBJ2-5|.|.
CASSSRGGRETQYF
TGTGCCAGCTCATCTAGAGGGGGGCGAGAGACCCAGTACTTC
>TRBV6-4|TRBJ2-6|.|.
CASSDSTTGANVLTF
TGTGCCAGCAGTGACTCGACAACTGGGGCCAACGTCCTGACTTTC
>TRBV4-1|TRBJ1-2|.|.
CASSQEGWEEYGYTF
TGCGCCAGCAGCCAAGAAGGTTGGGAGGAATATGGCTACACCTTC
>TRBV11-2|TRBJ2-7|TRBD2|.
CASSLDWGRASEQYF
TGTGCCAGCAGCTTAGATTGGGGGAGGGCCTCCGAGCAGTACTTC
>TRBV27|TRBJ1-4|.|few
CASSFRGSEKLFF
TGTGCCAGCAGTTTTAGGGGGTCTGAAAAACTGTTTTTT
>TRBV9|TRBJ2-7|TRBD1|medium-sized
CASSVGQGTYEQYF
TGTGCCAGCAGCGTAGGACAGGGAACCTACGAGCAGTACTTC
>TRBV27|TRBJ1-5|.|.
CASSLIFPSNQPQHF
TGTGCCAGCAGTTTAATTTTTCCTAGCAATCAGCCCCAGCATTTT
>TRBV28|TRBJ1-2|.|.
CASRTSGALIYGYTF
TGTGCCAGCAGAACCTCGGGGGCGCTAATCTATGGCTACACCTTC
>TRBV5-1|TRBJ2-1|TRBD2|.
CASSPVGGGSNEQFF
TGCGCCAGCAGCCCCGTGGGGGGGGGAAGTAATGAGCAGTTCTTC
>TRBV11-2|TRBJ2-5|.|few
CASSPDGQETQYF
TGTGCCAGCAGCCCAGACGGGCAAGAGACCCAGTACTTC
>TRBV2|TRBJ1-2|.|.
CASSETTASYGYTF
TGTGCCAGCAGTGAAACGACAGCATCCTATGGCTACACCTTC
>TRBV5-1|TRBJ1-5|.|large
CASSSEGDQPQHF
TGCGCCAGCAGCTCGGAAGGGGATCAGCCCCAGCATTTT